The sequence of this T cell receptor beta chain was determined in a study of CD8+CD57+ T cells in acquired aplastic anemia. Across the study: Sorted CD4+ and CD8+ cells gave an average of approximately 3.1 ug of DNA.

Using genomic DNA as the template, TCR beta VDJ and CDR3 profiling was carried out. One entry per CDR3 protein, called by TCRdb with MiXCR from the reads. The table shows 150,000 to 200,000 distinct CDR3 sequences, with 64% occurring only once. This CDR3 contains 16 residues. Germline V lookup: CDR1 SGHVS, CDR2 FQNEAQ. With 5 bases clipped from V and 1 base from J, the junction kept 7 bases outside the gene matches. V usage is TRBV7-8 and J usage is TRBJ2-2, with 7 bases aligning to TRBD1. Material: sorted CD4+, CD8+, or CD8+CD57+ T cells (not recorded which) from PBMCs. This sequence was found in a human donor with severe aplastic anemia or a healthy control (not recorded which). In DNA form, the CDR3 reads TGTGCCAGCAGCAACATCAGGGGGTTGAACACCGGGGAGCTGTTTTTT. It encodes CASSNIRGLNTGELFF.